The 11 T cell receptor beta chains in this list originate from one sample, sequenced in a study of early T cells in non-severe SARS-CoV-2 infection (dated by TCRdb to the early 2020s). Receptor libraries were prepared by 5' RACE. Sequenced using a NextSeq 500. The public sequencing data were trimmed at Q25 with fastp and processed into clonotypes with MiXCR by TCRdb, which kept only in-frame beta chains. Entries that share a CDR3 protein sequence are merged under the most common genes and DNA. The sample table contains roughly 100,000 distinct CDR3 sequences; only one count was recorded for around 13% of them. Roughly 6.2% of the sample is taken by the ten largest. The material sequenced was whole blood. All receptors come from an adult who was a healthcare worker with PCR-confirmed SARS-CoV-2 infection or an uninfected control (not recorded which).

At least ten counts were recorded for this clonotype. The rearrangement joins TRBV28 to TRBJ2-7, with TRBD2 as a possible D gene (5 bases). Per the germline V gene, CDR1 is MDHEN and CDR2 is SYDVKM. The CDR3 consists of 13 residues. V was shortened by 5 bases and J by 2 bases, with 10 bases between the two germline ends. The CDR3 region has the DNA TGTGCCAGCAGTAGCGGCACCACCTACGAGCAGTACTTC. It is translated as CASSSGTTYEQYF. The whole variable domain, filled in from reference TRBV28 and TRBJ2-7, reads DVKVTQSSRYLVKRTGEKVFLECVQDMDHENMFWYRQDPGLGLRLIYFSYDVKMKEKGDIPEGYSVSREKKERFSLILESASTNQTSMYLCASSSGTTYEQYFGPGTRLTVT.

V and J are TRBV11-2 and TRBJ2-7; 8 nucleotides agree with TRBD2. Germline lookup yields CDR1 SGHAT and CDR2 FQNNGV. With V trimmed by 3 bases and J by 3 bases, 4 bases remained unmatched. The length of the CDR3 is 14 residues. CDR3 in DNA: TGTGCCAGCAGCTTTCGCCTAGCGGGCTACGAGCAGTACTTC. Encoded protein: CASSFRLAGYEQYF.

The chain recombines TRBV24-1 with TRBJ2-7; TRBD2 might be the D (5 bases). Germline CDR1 KGHDR, CDR2 SFDVKD. V gave up 3 bases and J gave up 5 bases, with 16 bases separating them. This CDR3 contains 15 residues. CDR3 amino acids: CATSDPSGISDEQYF. The CDR3 DNA is TGTGCCACCAGTGATCCCTCGGGGATTAGCGACGAGCAGTACTTC.

The gene calls are TRBV4-2 and TRBJ2-3; 9 nucleotides match TRBD2. The CDR3 runs to 16 residues. Germline CDR1 and CDR2: LGHNA and YNFKEQ. With V trimmed by 4 bases and J by 3 bases, 8 bases remained unmatched. This CDR3 is CASSPSRLAGTDTQYF. In nucleotides, the CDR3 is TGTGCCAGCAGCCCCTCTCGCCTAGCGGGAACAGATACGCAGTATTTT.

This rearrangement joins TRBV7-8 to TRBJ2-2; a possible D gene is TRBD2 (5 bases). The ends were cut back, 2 bases at V and 5 bases at J, with 15 bases in the middle. Germline assignment: CDR1 SGHVS and CDR2 FQNEAQ. CDR3 size: 16 residues. The CDR3 bases are TGTGCCAGCAGCTTAATTTGGCGAGGGTTAACCGGGGAGCTGTTTTTT. It is translated as CASSLIWRGLTGELFF. The full variable domain, in which reference TRBV7-8 and TRBJ2-2 provide the parts outside the CDR3, is GAGVSQSPRYKVAKRGQDVALRCDPISGHVSLFWYQQALGQGPEFLTYFQNEAQLDKSGLPSDRFFAERPEGSVSTLKIQRTQQEDSAVYLCASSLIWRGLTGELFFGEGSRLTVL.

This clonotype came up many times. This chain uses TRBV27 with TRBJ1-3; D not resolved. The CDR3 totals 14 residues. Trimming pared 5 bases from V and 0 bases from J, leaving 8 bases between. Germline CDR1 reads MNHEY; CDR2 reads SMNVEV (reference sequence). CDR3 in amino acids: CASSTQHSGNTIYF. The DNA of the CDR3 is TGTGCCAGCAGTACACAGCACTCTGGAAACACCATATATTTT.

This clonotype came up many times. The chain carries TRBV6-6 and TRBJ2-3; a possible D gene is TRBD1 (6 bases). The length of the CDR3 is 14 residues. Germline V gives CDR1 MNHNY, CDR2 SVGAGI (reference sequence). The ends were cut back, 8 bases at V and 2 bases at J, with 14 bases in the middle. The CDR3 here is CASAGQGLTDTQYF. The CDR3 coding sequence is TGTGCCAGCGCCGGGCAGGGGCTCACAGATACGCAGTATTTT.

This clonotype was observed a few times. The V and J genes are TRBV5-4 and TRBJ2-2; 10 nucleotides agree with TRBD2. Trimming cost V 5 bases and J 2 bases; bases outside gene matches: 6. The CDR3 length is 16 residues. In germline, CDR1 is SGHNT, CDR2 YYREEE (reference sequence). The CDR3 here is CASRERTSGNTGELFF. CDR3 coding DNA: TGTGCCAGCAGGGAAAGGACTAGCGGCAACACCGGGGAGCTGTTTTTT. Variable domain in full (rest from reference TRBV5-4 and TRBJ2-2): ETGVTQSPTHLIKTRGQQVTLRCSSQSGHNTVSWYQQALGQGPQFIFQYYREEENGRGNFPPRFSGLQFPNYSSELNVNALELDDSALYLCASRERTSGNTGELFFGEGSRLTVL.

This clonotype was seen a handful of times. This sequence joins TRBV7-6 and TRBJ2-3; TRBD1 is a possible D gene (6 bases). CDR3 length: 14 residues. Germline CDR1 is SGHVS and CDR2 is FNYEAQ. Trimming pared 0 bases from V and 5 bases from J, leaving 9 bases between. In DNA form, the CDR3 reads TGTGCCAGCAGCTTAGCGGACAGTTTAGATACGCAGTATTTT. Residues: CASSLADSLDTQYF.

This clonotype has only a few counts. The gene calls are TRBV9 and TRBJ2-7; TRBD1 or TRBD2 may be the D gene (6 bases each). Germline loops: CDR1 SGDLS, CDR2 YYNGEE. The ends were cut back, 0 bases at V and 3 bases at J, with 16 bases in the middle. The CDR3 spans 16 residues. For the CDR3, the DNA is TGTGCCAGCAGCGTAGGGTGGAGGGGGGCTGTCTACGAGCAGTACTTC. This encodes CASSVGWRGAVYEQYF.

This sequence joins TRBV6-5 and TRBJ2-1; D possibly corresponds to TRBD1 (6 bases). The CDR3 is made up of 14 amino acids. Germline V lookup: CDR1 MNHEY, CDR2 SVGAGI. V was pared by 5 bases and J by 0 bases, with 8 bases between. This CDR3 reads CASSGDTSYNEQFF. In DNA, the CDR3 is TGTGCCAGCAGTGGGGACACCTCCTACAATGAGCAGTTCTTC.